Listed here is a single TCR beta chain. Its specificity is not known. Clones were read by immunoSEQ multiplex PCR, and TCRdb kept only the in-frame ones, dropping some. The sample lists about 140,000 clones, around 88% occurring once. The record originates from a study of T cell responses to AZD1222 COVID-19 vaccine. Whole-study results and caveats: Spike-specific TCRs gained breadth and depth after people received two AZD1222 doses. Across spike, vaccine-associated CD4 TCRs were found, dominant at 160-218 and 743-854. Donors in the cohort were predominantly white British and more often female, and clonal diversity was possibly underestimated.

Trimming took 5 bases from V and 6 from J, leaving 13 bases between them. This CDR3 comprises 13 residues. From germline, CDR1 is SEHNR and CDR2 FQNEAQ (reference sequence). This receptor was taken from an adult in good health. Specimen: peripheral blood, collected on day 0 of AZD1222 vaccination. The gene calls are TRBV7-9 and TRBJ1-2, with D uncertain. DNA for the CDR3: TGTGCCAGCAGCCTGGAGACTTGGGATGGCTACACCTTC. Residues: CASSLETWDGYTF.